Below, 6 T cell receptor beta chains from the same sample are listed, as sequenced in a study of tumor-infiltrating lymphocytes in localized non-small cell lung cancer. Assay used: immunoSEQ multiplex PCR; TCRdb lists only in-frame clones, some missing. The repertoire holds about 12,000 clones, with around 85% as singletons. Input material: uninvolved lung tissue not adjacent to the tumor. Every receptor here comes from a human donor with non-small cell lung cancer.

The chain combines TRBV7-2 with TRBJ1-2, with D uncertain. V was clipped by 3 bases and J by 5 bases, with 10 bases between them. CDR1 is SGHTA and CDR2 is FQGNSA in the germline V gene. This CDR3 has 13 residues. The CDR3 DNA is TGTGCCAGCAGCTTGGGTGCTGGGTATGGCTACACCTTC. Its protein product is CASSLGAGYGYTF.

V gene TRBV6-6 combines with J gene TRBJ2-2, with a tentative D call TRBD2 (6 bases). Per germline, CDR1 MNHNY and CDR2 SVGAGI (reference sequence). The CDR3 runs to 14 residues. V lost 7 bases and J lost 7, with 16 bases in between. This chain's CDR3 is CASTMSGSIGELFF. The CDR3 DNA reads as TGTGCCAGCACCATGAGCGGGTCGATCGGGGAGCTGTTTTTT.

The chain employs TRBV30 and TRBJ1-1; no definite D call. The germline CDR1 and CDR2 sequences are GTSNPN and SVGIG (reference sequence). The CDR3 is 11 residues long. Trimming pared 6 bases from V and 7 bases from J, leaving 12 bases between. The CDR3 loop is CACPTLGEAFF. As DNA, the CDR3 is TGTGCCTGCCCTACGTTGGGTGAAGCTTTCTTT.

V gene TRBV10-1 combines with J gene TRBJ2-7, with TRBD2 matching over 11 bases. The germline CDR1 and CDR2 sequences are WNHNN and SYGVQD (reference sequence). The CDR3 length is 16 residues. Trimming at V came to 2 bases and at J to 3 bases, leaving 6 bases not matched to a gene. CDR3 nucleotides: TGCGCCAGCAGTGAGAATATGGGACTAGCGGTCTACGAGCAGTACTTC. Amino acids: CASSENMGLAVYEQYF.

The chain uses TRBV18 and TRBJ1-6; D unresolved. This CDR3 has 16 amino acids. Germline loops: CDR1 KGHSH, CDR2 LQKENI. The V end lost 2 bases, the J end lost 6 bases, and 14 bases lay between the germline ends. Written as DNA, the CDR3 is TGTGCCAGCTCACCAGAAGGAGGGCGGCTTAATTCACCCCTCCACTTT. This encodes CASSPEGGRLNSPLHF.

The chain is built from TRBV30 and TRBJ1-5; D unresolved. Trimming left V 2 bases short and J 3 bases short, with 8 bases between. There are 13 residues in the CDR3. CDR1 is GTSNPN, CDR2 SVGIG, per germline (reference sequence). The CDR3 sequence: CAWSLRINQPQHF. Here the CDR3 DNA reads TGTGCCTGGAGTTTGCGTATCAATCAGCCCCAGCATTTT.